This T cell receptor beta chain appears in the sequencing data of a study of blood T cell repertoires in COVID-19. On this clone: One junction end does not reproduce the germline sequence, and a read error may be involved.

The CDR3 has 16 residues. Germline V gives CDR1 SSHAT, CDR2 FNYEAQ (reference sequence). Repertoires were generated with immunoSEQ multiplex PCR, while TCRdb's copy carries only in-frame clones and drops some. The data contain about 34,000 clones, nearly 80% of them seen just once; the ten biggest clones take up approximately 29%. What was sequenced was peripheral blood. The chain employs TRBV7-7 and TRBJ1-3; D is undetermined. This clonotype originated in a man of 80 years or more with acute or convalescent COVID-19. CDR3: CASSLYGELSGNTIYF. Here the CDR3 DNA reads TGTGCTAGCAGCTTATATGGGGAGCTCTCTGGAAACACCATATATTTT.